The T cell receptor beta chain described here comes from a study of cytomegalovirus exposure and HLA in healthy donors. Study-wide results and limits: Cytomegalovirus status was reportedly diagnosed by the classifier with high specificity and sensitivity. Confirmation was obtained in vitro that a few CMV-associated chains are specific for CMV antigens. According to the study, around 160 TCR beta chains were cytomegalovirus-associated.

Turning to this clone: Its cognate antigen is unknown.

Germline V CDR1 and CDR2: MNHEY, SMNVEV (reference sequence). The CDR3 runs 14 residues. The V end lost 5 bases, the J end lost 7 bases, and 17 bases lay between the germline ends. Some clones are missing from TCRdb's copy, which holds only in-frame ones; the method was immunoSEQ multiplex PCR. The table records some 140,000 clones, 85% to 90% of them present only once. The donors were part of the roughly 130-subject validation cohort, which stood apart from the 666-subject first cohort. This chain links TRBV27 with TRBJ2-5; TRBD2 is a possible D gene (5 bases). The sequence was obtained from a man younger than 35 in good health and CMV-seronegative. The specimen sequenced was PBMCs. CDR3 sequence (DNA): TGTGCCAGCAGTGTGGGAGTCGTGGGAAGGACCCAGTACTTC. Amino acids: CASSVGVVGRTQYF.